The following is a TCR beta chain sequence with its context. These data belong to a study of blood T cell repertoires in COVID-19. The CDR3 is 15 amino acids. The trim removed 6 bases at V and 3 bases at J, leaving 2 bases unmatched. The V gene's germline CDR1 is SNHLY and CDR2 FYNNEI. Measured with immunoSEQ multiplex PCR; TCRdb has only the in-frame clones, and not every one. The sample contains under 350,000 clones, 70% to 90% of which appear only once. The material sequenced was peripheral blood. The TCR sequence derives from a man in his fifties or sixties who had recovered from COVID-19. The chain links TRBV2 to TRBJ2-1; TRBD2 agrees at 13 bases. For the CDR3, the DNA is TGTGCCAGCAGCCGGACTAGCGGGGGCTACAATGAGCAGTTCTTC. Protein: CASSRTSGGYNEQFF.